This record looks at one TCR beta chain sequence and its context. What it binds is not known. This sample was included in a study of OX40 agonist ivuxolimab in advanced cancers. Overall study context: The mean age was approximately 60 years, ranging from about 23 to 79, with over 70% of participants male. Partial responses were observed in three patients, of whom one had hepatocellular carcinoma and two had cutaneous melanoma.

Regarding the study as a whole: Clonal expansion was seen in CD4+ and CD8+ blood T cells by week 6 at 0.1 to 3.0 mg/kg. Determination of antigen specificity was not performed for the expanded peripheral T cells.

The protocol was immunoSEQ multiplex PCR, while the TCRdb copy is restricted to in-frame clones and leaves out a portion. Found here are about 92,000 clones, under 95% of them singletons; the top ten hold less than 0.35%. Per germline, CDR1 MNHEY and CDR2 SMNVEV (reference sequence). V shed 5 bases, J shed 9 bases, and the junction held 9 bases outside the gene matches. There are 13 residues in the CDR3. The sequencing used CD4+ or CD8+ T cells sorted from blood, collected in a trial of the OX40 agonist ivuxolimab. The V call is TRBV27, the J call TRBJ2-7; 8 bases align to TRBD1. The TCR sequence derives from an adult with an advanced solid tumor such as melanoma, head and neck, liver or kidney cancer. The CDR3, as DNA: TGTGCCAGCAGTAGGGACAGGTACAACGGGCAGTACTTC. This encodes CASSRDRYNGQYF.